This T cell receptor (beta chain) appears in the sequencing data of a study of siplizumab effects on memory and regulatory T cells. This CDR3 region has 15 residues. Per the germline V gene, CDR1 is SGHAT and CDR2 is FQNNGV. V shed 3 bases, J shed 4 bases, and the junction held 3 bases outside the gene matches. The assay was immunoSEQ multiplex PCR, and TCRdb's table has in-frame clones only and misses some. This sample has 50,000 or so clones; 95% to 98% occur once, and the top ten carry around 0.64%. This chain links TRBV11-2 with TRBJ2-1, with TRBD2 identical over 10 bases. This TCR was sampled from a human donor in good health. Source material: naive CD4+ T cells sorted from blood. In nucleotides, the CDR3 is TGTGCCAGCAGCTTCAGCGGGGGGGTATACAATGAGCAGTTCTTC. Translating it yields CASSFSGGVYNEQFF. Drawing the rest from reference TRBV11-2 and TRBJ2-1, the complete variable domain is EAGVAQSPRYKIIEKRQSVAFWCNPISGHATLYWYQQILGQGPKLLIQFQNNGVVDDSQLPKDRFSAERLKGVDSTLKIQPAKLEDSAVYLCASSFSGGVYNEQFFGPGTRLTVL.